The clone carrying this TCR beta chain was recorded at least ten times. Antigen unknown. The data belong to a study of T cell repertoires in cytomegalovirus infection. About the research overall: Public TCR beta signatures provided an indication of both CMV infection and a matching HLA type.

Each CDR3 protein gets one entry after TCRdb re-called the reads with MiXCR. This sample carries about 360,000 distinct CDR3 sequences, 15% to 20% of them seen once, and the ten largest clones take approximately 10%. Findings and caveats of the study: Across the ex vivo response, the dominant clonotypes were HLA-C-restricted CMV-specific TCR beta clonotypes. Cumulative public TCR beta family frequency identified CMV carriers with the relevant HLA.

The V end lost 1 base, the J end lost 5 bases, and 13 bases lay between the germline ends. Per the germline V gene, CDR1 is SGHVS and CDR2 is FNYEAQ. The CDR3 is made up of 15 amino acids. This TCR was sampled from a human donor in good health (CMV status not recorded). Some clones in this sample may be carry-over from other donors' samples. The material sequenced was PBMCs. This sequence joins TRBV7-6 and TRBJ2-3; a weak D match, TRBD2 (6 bases). This CDR3 is CASSLVPGEGDTQYF. In DNA form, the CDR3 reads TGTGCCAGCAGCTTAGTTCCGGGAGAGGGAGATACGCAGTATTTT. The full variable domain, rest sourced from reference TRBV7-6 and TRBJ2-3, is GAGVSQSPRYKVTKRGQDVALRCDPISGHVSLYWYRQALGQGPEFLTYFNYEAQQDKSGLPNDRFSAERPEGSISTLTIQRTEQRDSAMYRCASSLVPGEGDTQYFGPGTRLTVL.